This entry describes one TCR beta chain. An end of the junction does not agree with germline; a read error may underlie this. RNA was extracted from bulk tissue without any cell sorting. This non-tumor lung sample came from over 3 cm beyond the tumor edge. Chemotherapy-naive patients with new lung cancer underwent thoracic surgery in China, August–November 2014. There are 15 residues in the CDR3. Germline loops: CDR1 SQVTM, CDR2 ANQGSEA. This entry comes from a study of tumor and adjacent non-tumor tissue in lung cancer. Across the whole study: Patients comprised roughly 12 adenocarcinoma, 2 squamous cell carcinoma and 1 small cell lung cancer. Patients were aged roughly 31 to 76, fewer than twelve men and roughly 5 women, stage I to III. On average, productive TCRbeta reads reached 4 million to 4.5 million per sample.

A modified ARM-PCR protocol with three rounds of nested PCR amplified TCRbeta. TCRdb analysed the multiplex PCR reads with MiXCR anew, one entry per CDR3 protein. This sample has about 67,000 distinct CDR3 sequences; about 77% occur once, and the top ten carry 45%. The receptor comes from a man between 60 and 75 years old with non-small cell lung cancer. The chain links TRBV29-1 to TRBJ2-7; the match to TRBD1 covers 9 bases. Sequencing was done on a sample of distant non-tumor lung tissue. In nucleotides, the CDR3 is TGCAGCGCAACGAGGGGGGGACAGGGTTCCCATGAGCATTACTTC. It codes for CSATRGGQGSHEHYF.